Presented here are 21 T cell receptor beta chains from one specimen sequenced in a study of CD8+CD57+ T cells in acquired aplastic anemia. TCR beta VDJ and CDR3 profiles were obtained from a genomic DNA template. One entry per CDR3 protein results from TCRdb running MiXCR on the reads. The sample carries some 200,000 distinct CDR3 sequences, less than 60% recorded once. Patients picked for sequencing had shown CD8+CD57+ cell expansion detected by flow cytometry. Source material: sorted CD4+, CD8+, or CD8+CD57+ T cells (not recorded which) from PBMCs. All receptors come from a human donor with aplastic anemia.

In regard to this clonotype: A much larger clone is a single base away; this may be a read error. The conserved closing phenylalanine or tryptophan is absent in this CDR3, likely reflecting a read error. In DNA form, the CDR3 reads TGCGCCAGCAGCTTGATGGGGAAAAACACCGGGGAGCTGTTTTAT. Translated, it gives CASSLMGKNTGELFY. The chain has TRBV5-1 and TRBJ2-2; D remains unclear. The germline CDR1 and CDR2 sequences are SGHRS and YFSETQ. V shed 1 base and J shed 2 bases, with 9 bases lying between them. This CDR3 has 15 amino acids.

CDR3 DNA: TGTGCCAGCTCACGAGCCAGTAGCAATCAGCCCCAGCATTTT. This gives the protein CASSRASSNQPQHF. The chain employs TRBV18 and TRBJ1-5; no reliable D call. The V and J ends lost 4 bases and 0 bases respectively, with 7 bases between them. CDR3 length: 14 residues. Germline V CDR1 and CDR2: KGHSH, LQKENI.

The table lists this clonotype with a count of one. V usage is TRBV20-1 and J usage is TRBJ2-5; 8 nucleotides align to TRBD1. J gave up 5 bases and V 4 bases, and 6 bases lay outside the gene matches. There are 13 residues in the CDR3. Germline-derived CDR1 and CDR2 are DFQATT and SNEGSKA (reference sequence). CDR3 in DNA: TGCAGTGCTAAGACAGGGGCGGTGGAGACCCAGTACTTC. Encoded protein: CSAKTGAVETQYF.

This clonotype was seen a single time. Germline and junction disagree at one end, which may indicate a read error. The chain couples TRBV10-3 to TRBJ1-5; 9 bases align to TRBD1. CDR3 length: 15 residues. Germline CDR1 reads ENHRY; CDR2 reads SYGVKD. DNA for the CDR3: TGTGCCAGCAGTTCCGGGACAGGGATTAATCAGCCCCAGCATTTT. Its protein is CASSSGTGINQPQHF.

The CDR3 DNA is TGTGCCAGCAGCCTAGGGGGGGCGAATCACTACGAGCAGTACTTC. The encoded protein is CASSLGGANHYEQYF. V gene TRBV9 combines with J gene TRBJ2-7; the D gene is possibly TRBD2 (7 bases). V was clipped by 4 bases and J by 3 bases, with 17 bases between them. Germline V gene sequence: CDR1 SGDLS, CDR2 YYNGEE. The CDR3 extends over 15 amino acids.

The chain employs TRBV9 and TRBJ2-5; 9 bases fit TRBD1. The CDR3 is 15 residues long. With V trimmed by 5 bases and J by 3 bases, 8 bases remained unmatched. Germline loops: CDR1 SGDLS, CDR2 YYNGEE. CDR3 nucleotides: TGTGCCAGCAGTGACGGGGACAGGGAAAAAGAGACCCAGTACTTC. It yields the protein CASSDGDREKETQYF.

This clonotype was recorded many times. V is TRBV27 and J is TRBJ2-7; 7 bases are shared with TRBD2. Losses at the gene ends were 2 bases for V and 2 bases for J; bases not matched to a gene: 6. Germline V gene sequence: CDR1 MNHEY, CDR2 SMNVEV (reference sequence). The CDR3 is 15 amino acids. The CDR3 sequence: CASSLKDRGAYEQYF. CDR3 nucleotide sequence: TGTGCCAGCAGTTTAAAGGACCGGGGGGCCTACGAGCAGTACTTC.

On this clonotype itself: The DNA is left out, because the CDR3 cannot be placed on it with certainty; the CDR3 is given as TCRdb lists it. V gene TRBV7-9 combines with J gene TRBJ1-1. CDR1 and CDR2 (germline): SEHNR, FQNEAQ (reference sequence). A total of 20 residues make up the CDR3, ends included. Here the CDR3 reads CASSRSEEGYTFGSGTEAFF.

This clonotype was seen at least ten times. The J gene is TRBJ1-6, the V gene TRBV19, with D hard to call. The V gene's germline CDR1 is LNHDA and CDR2 SQIVND (reference sequence). The V end lost 7 bases, the J end lost 7 bases, and 14 bases lay between the germline ends. The CDR3 has 14 residues. The CDR3 loop reads CASTLGQNNSPLHF. The CDR3 DNA reads TGTGCCAGTACTCTAGGGCAGAACAATTCACCCCTCCACTTT.

The chain links TRBV15 to TRBJ1-5; 7 bases fit TRBD1. Germline CDR1 is LNHNV and CDR2 is YYDKDF (reference sequence). J lost 1 base, V lost 6 bases, and 9 bases had no gene match. The CDR3 totals 16 residues. CDR3 in amino acids: CATRKGQGVSNQPQHF. The CDR3 nucleotides read TGTGCCACCAGAAAGGGGCAGGGGGTAAGCAATCAGCCCCAGCATTTT.

This clonotype was seen ten or more times. The V call is TRBV20-1, the J call TRBJ1-5; TRBD1 might be the D (5 bases). Trimming took off 3 bases at V and 2 bases at J, with 11 bases between the two ends. CDR3 length equals 14 residues. In germline, CDR1 is DFQATT, CDR2 SNEGSKA (reference sequence). In DNA, the CDR3 is TGCAGTGCTAGGTCCAGGGAACGCAATCAGCCCCAGCATTTT. Protein product: CSARSRERNQPQHF.

CDR3 residues: CASSPRGLAGGIDTQYF. The CDR3 DNA follows: TGTGCCAGCAGCCCAAGAGGACTAGCGGGGGGTATCGATACGCAGTATTTT. The chain uses TRBV7-9 and TRBJ2-3, with 14 bases that match TRBD2. The V gene end was trimmed by 5 bases and the J gene end by 6 bases; junction bases not matched to a gene: 10. Germline CDR1 reads SEHNR; CDR2 reads FQNEAQ (reference sequence). The CDR3 sequence is 17 residues long.

This clonotype was counted many times. The rearrangement joins TRBV15 to TRBJ2-5; D is unclear. Trimming left V 1 base short and J 1 base short, with 7 bases between. From germline, CDR1 is LNHNV and CDR2 YYDKDF (reference sequence). This CDR3 has 14 residues. CDR3 in amino acids: CATSRANPQETQYF. The CDR3 nucleotides read TGTGCCACCAGCAGAGCTAACCCCCAAGAGACCCAGTACTTC.

The chain employs TRBV24-1 and TRBJ2-3, with 15 bases fitting TRBD2. V was pared by 5 bases and J by 4 bases, with 3 bases of the junction left unmatched. The CDR3 covers 16 residues. Per the germline V gene, CDR1 is KGHDR and CDR2 is SFDVKD. The CDR3 sequence: CATSGTSGGAADTQYF. The CDR3 DNA reads TGTGCCACCAGTGGGACTAGCGGGGGGGCCGCAGATACGCAGTATTTT.

The V call is TRBV15, the J call TRBJ1-2, with TRBD1 matching over 9 bases. Germline V CDR1 and CDR2: LNHNV, YYDKDF (reference sequence). The V segment lost 5 bases and the J segment 8 bases; nucleotides outside the gene matches: 15. This CDR3 is 16 amino acids long. The DNA of the CDR3 is TGTGCCACCAGCCCAGATTTGGGACAGGGCATGGAAGGCTACACCTTC. This encodes CATSPDLGQGMEGYTF.

This clonotype showed up many times. The chain is built from TRBV15 and TRBJ1-2; D not resolved. V lost 1 base, J lost 5 bases, and 11 bases lay in between. The CDR3 has 14 amino acids. Germline V gene data show CDR1 as LNHNV and CDR2 as YYDKDF (reference sequence). The CDR3 sequence: CATSRGKGRYGYTF. The CDR3, as DNA: TGTGCCACCAGCAGAGGGAAGGGAAGGTATGGCTACACCTTC.

This clonotype was counted many times. The chain couples TRBV24-1 to TRBJ1-4; D is ambiguous. The CDR3 contains 15 residues. Germline loops: CDR1 KGHDR, CDR2 SFDVKD. Between the trimmed V and J ends, which lost 0 bases and 7 bases, there was a span of 11 bases. CDR3 bases: TGTGCCACCAGTGATTTGGTGACTCCTGTTGAAAAACTGTTTTTT. Translation: CATSDLVTPVEKLFF.

The chain links TRBV2 to TRBJ2-7; tentative D call: TRBD2 (5 bases). Trimming shortened V by 0 bases and J by 2 bases, and 5 bases separated the two germline ends. The CDR3 has 13 residues. The germline V gene has CDR1 SNHLY and CDR2 FYNNEI. The CDR3 loop is CASSEARAYEQYF. The CDR3 region has the DNA TGTGCCAGCAGTGAAGCGAGGGCCTACGAGCAGTACTTC.

In its sample, this clonotype was seen many times. This CDR3 is CSAGVTSGGYTF. The CDR3, as DNA: TGCAGTGCTGGAGTTACTTCCGGTGGCTACACCTTC. The chain combines TRBV20-1 with TRBJ1-2; D unclear. The V and J ends lost 5 bases and 7 bases respectively, with 14 bases between them. The CDR3 sequence is 12 residues long. The V gene's germline CDR1 is DFQATT and CDR2 SNEGSKA (reference sequence).

The rearrangement uses TRBV19 and TRBJ2-7; possibly TRBD1 or TRBD2 for D (5 bases each). This CDR3 has 13 residues. The V gene lost 4 bases and the J gene lost 6 bases, with 13 bases spanning the gap. CDR1 LNHDA and CDR2 SQIVND come from the germline V gene (reference sequence). In DNA, the CDR3 is TGTGCCAGTAGTACCGGGGCCGGGATCGAGCAGTACTTC. The encoded protein is CASSTGAGIEQYF.

The table lists this clonotype with many counts. The J gene is TRBJ2-1, the V gene TRBV20-1; TRBD2 matches at 7 bases. The CDR3 length is 15 residues. The V segment lost 3 bases and the J segment 3 bases; nucleotides outside the gene matches: 8. Germline CDR1 DFQATT, CDR2 SNEGSKA (reference sequence). This CDR3 reads CSARGGSGDYNEQFF. CDR3 nucleotide sequence: TGCAGTGCTAGGGGGGGGAGCGGGGACTACAATGAGCAGTTCTTC.